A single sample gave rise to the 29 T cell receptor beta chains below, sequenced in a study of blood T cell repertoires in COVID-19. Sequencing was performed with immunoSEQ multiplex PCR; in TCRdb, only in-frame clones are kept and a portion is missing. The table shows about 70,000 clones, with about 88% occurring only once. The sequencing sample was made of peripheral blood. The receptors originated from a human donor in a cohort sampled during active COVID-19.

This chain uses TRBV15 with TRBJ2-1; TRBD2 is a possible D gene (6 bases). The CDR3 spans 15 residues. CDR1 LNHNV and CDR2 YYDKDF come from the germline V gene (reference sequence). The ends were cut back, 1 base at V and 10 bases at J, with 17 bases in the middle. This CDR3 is CATSRGGSSVGEQFF. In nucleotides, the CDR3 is TGTGCCACCAGCAGAGGAGGATCTAGCGTGGGGGAGCAGTTCTTC.

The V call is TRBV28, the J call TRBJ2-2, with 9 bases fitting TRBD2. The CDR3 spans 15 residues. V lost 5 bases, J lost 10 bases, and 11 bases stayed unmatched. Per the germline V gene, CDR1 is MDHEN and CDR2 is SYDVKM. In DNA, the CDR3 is TGTGCCAGCAGTGGGCCCGGGACTAGCTTAACGGAGCTGTTTTTT. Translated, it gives CASSGPGTSLTELFF.

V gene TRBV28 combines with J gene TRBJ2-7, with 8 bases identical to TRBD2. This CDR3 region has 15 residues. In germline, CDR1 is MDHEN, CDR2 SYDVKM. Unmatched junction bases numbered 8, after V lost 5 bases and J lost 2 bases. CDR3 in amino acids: CASSESQAGAYEQYF. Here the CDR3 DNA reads TGTGCCAGCAGTGAAAGCCAAGCGGGAGCCTACGAGCAGTACTTC.

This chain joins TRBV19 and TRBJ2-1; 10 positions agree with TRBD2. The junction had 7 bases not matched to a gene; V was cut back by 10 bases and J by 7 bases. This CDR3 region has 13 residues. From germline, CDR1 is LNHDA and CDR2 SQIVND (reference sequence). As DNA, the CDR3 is TGTGCCACCCTAGCGGGAGTAGGTAATGAGCAGTTCTTC. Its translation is CATLAGVGNEQFF.

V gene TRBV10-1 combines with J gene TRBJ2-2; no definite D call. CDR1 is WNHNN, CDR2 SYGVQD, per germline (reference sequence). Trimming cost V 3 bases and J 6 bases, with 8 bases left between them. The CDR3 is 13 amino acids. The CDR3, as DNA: TGCGCCAGCAGTGAATCTTTCGCCGGGGAGCTGTTTTTT. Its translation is CASSESFAGELFF.

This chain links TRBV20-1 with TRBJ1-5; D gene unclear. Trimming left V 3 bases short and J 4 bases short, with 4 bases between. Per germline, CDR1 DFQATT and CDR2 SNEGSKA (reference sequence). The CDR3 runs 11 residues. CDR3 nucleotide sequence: TGCAGTGCTAGCCAGAATCAGCCCCAGCATTTT. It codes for CSASQNQPQHF.

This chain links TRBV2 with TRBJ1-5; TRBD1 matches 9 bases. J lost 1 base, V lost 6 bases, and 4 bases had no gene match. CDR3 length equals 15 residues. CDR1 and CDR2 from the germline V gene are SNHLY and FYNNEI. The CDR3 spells CASSAGTGSNQPQHF. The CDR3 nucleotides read TGTGCCAGCAGCGCCGGGACAGGGAGCAATCAGCCCCAGCATTTT.

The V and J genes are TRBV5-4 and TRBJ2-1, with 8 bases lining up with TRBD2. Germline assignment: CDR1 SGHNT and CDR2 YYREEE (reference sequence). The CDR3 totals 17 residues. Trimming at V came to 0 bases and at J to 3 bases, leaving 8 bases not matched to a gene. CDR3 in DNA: TGTGCCAGCAGCTTGGGTTCCGGGGGGGCCCTCTACAATGAGCAGTTCTTC. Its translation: CASSLGSGGALYNEQFF.

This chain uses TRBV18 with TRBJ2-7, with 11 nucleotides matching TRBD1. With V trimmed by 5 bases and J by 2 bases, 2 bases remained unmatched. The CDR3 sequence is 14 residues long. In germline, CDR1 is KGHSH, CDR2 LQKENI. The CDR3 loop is CASSGDRGTYEQYF. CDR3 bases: TGTGCCAGCTCAGGGGACAGGGGGACCTACGAGCAGTACTTC.

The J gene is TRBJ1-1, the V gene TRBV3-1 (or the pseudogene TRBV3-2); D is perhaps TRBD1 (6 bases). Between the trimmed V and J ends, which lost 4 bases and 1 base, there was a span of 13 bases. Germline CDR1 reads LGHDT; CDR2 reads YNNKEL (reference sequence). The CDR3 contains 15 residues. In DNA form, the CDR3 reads TGTGCCAGCAGCCTTAGGGGGATTGGGAACACTGAAGCTTTCTTT. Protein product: CASSLRGIGNTEAFF.

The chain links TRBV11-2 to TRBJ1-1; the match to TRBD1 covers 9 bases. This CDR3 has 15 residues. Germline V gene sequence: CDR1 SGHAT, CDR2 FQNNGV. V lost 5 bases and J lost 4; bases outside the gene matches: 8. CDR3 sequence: CASSRWDRAGTEAFF. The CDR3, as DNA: TGTGCCAGCAGCCGTTGGGACAGGGCCGGCACTGAAGCTTTCTTT.

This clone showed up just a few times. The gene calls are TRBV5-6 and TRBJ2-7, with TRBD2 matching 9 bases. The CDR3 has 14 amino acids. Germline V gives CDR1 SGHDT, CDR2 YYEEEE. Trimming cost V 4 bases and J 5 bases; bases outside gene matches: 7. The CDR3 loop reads CASSLGTSRNEQYF. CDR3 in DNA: TGTGCCAGCAGCCTCGGGACTAGCCGGAACGAGCAGTACTTC.

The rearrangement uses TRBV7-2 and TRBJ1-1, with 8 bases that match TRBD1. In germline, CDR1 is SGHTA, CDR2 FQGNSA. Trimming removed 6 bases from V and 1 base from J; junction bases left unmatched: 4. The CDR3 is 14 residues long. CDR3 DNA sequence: TGTGCCAGCAGATCGGGACAGGCGAACACTGAAGCTTTCTTT. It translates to CASRSGQANTEAFF.

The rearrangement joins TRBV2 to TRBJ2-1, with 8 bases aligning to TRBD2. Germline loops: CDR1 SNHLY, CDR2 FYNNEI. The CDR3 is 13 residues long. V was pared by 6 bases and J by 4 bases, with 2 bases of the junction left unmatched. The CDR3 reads CASSRGRYNEQFF. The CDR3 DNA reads TGTGCCAGCAGCCGCGGGAGGTACAATGAGCAGTTCTTC.

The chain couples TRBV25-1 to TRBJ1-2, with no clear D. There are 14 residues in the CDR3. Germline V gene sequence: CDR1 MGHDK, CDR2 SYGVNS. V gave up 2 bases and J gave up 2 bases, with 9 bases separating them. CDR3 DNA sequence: TGTGCCAGCAGTGAACACCCTACCAACTATGGCTACACCTTC. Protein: CASSEHPTNYGYTF.

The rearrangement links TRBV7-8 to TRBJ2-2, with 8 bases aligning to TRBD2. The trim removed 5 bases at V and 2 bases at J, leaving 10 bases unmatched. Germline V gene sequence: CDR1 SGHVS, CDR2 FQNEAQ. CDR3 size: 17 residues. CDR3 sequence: CASSRHLAGPNTGELFF. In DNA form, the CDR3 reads TGTGCCAGCAGCCGACACCTAGCGGGTCCTAACACCGGGGAGCTGTTTTTT. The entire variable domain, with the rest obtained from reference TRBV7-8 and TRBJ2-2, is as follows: GAGVSQSPRYKVAKRGQDVALRCDPISGHVSLFWYQQALGQGPEFLTYFQNEAQLDKSGLPSDRFFAERPEGSVSTLKIQRTQQEDSAVYLCASSRHLAGPNTGELFFGEGSRLTVL.

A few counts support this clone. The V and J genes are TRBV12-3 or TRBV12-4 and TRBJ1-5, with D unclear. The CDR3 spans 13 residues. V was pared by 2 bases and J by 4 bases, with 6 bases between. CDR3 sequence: CASSLTGNQPQHF. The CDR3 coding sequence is TGTGCCAGCAGTTTAACGGGAAATCAGCCCCAGCATTTT.

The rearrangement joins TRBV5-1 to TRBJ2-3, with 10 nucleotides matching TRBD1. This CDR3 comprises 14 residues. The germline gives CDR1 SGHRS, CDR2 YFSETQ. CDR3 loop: CAEGTGESTDTQYF. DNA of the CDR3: TGCGCTGAAGGGACAGGGGAATCCACAGATACGCAGTATTTT.

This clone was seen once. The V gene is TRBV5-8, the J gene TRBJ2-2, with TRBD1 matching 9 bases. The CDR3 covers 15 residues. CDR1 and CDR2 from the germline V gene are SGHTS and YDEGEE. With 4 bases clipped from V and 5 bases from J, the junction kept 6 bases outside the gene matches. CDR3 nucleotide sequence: TGTGCCAGCAGCGGGGGGACAGGGTGGACCGGGGAGCTGTTTTTT. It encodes CASSGGTGWTGELFF.

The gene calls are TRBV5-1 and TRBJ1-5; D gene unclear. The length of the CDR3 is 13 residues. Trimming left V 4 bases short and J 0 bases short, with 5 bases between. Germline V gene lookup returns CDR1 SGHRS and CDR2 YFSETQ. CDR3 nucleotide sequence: TGCGCCAGCAGCCCCTATAGCAATCAGCCCCAGCATTTT. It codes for CASSPYSNQPQHF.

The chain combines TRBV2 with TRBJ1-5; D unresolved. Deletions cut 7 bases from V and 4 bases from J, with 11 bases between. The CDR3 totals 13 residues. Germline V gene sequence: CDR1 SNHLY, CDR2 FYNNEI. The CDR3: CASNRGGNQPQHF. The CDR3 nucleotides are TGTGCCAGCAATCGGGGAGGGAATCAGCCCCAGCATTTT. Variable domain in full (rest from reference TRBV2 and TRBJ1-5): EPEVTQTPSHQVTQMGQEVILRCVPISNHLYFYWYRQILGQKVEFLVSFYNNEISEKSEIFDDQFSVERPDGSNFTLKIRSTKLEDSAMYFCASNRGGNQPQHFGDGTRLSIL.

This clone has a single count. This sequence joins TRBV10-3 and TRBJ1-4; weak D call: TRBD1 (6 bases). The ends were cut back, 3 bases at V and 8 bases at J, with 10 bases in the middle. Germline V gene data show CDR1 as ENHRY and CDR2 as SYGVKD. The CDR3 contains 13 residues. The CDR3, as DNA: TGTGCCATCAGTGACAGGGGTGAGGAAAAACTGTTTTTT. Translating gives CAISDRGEEKLFF.

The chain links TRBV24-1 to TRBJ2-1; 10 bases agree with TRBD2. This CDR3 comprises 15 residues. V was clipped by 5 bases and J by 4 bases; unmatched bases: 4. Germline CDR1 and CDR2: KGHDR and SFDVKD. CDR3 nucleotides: TGTGCCACCAGTGGACGGACTAGCGGATACAATGAGCAGTTCTTC. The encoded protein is CATSGRTSGYNEQFF.

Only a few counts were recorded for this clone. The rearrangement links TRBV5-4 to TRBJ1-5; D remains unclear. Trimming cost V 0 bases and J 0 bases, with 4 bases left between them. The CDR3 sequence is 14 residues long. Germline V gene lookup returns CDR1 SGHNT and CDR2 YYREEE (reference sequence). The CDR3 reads CASSLGPSNQPQHF. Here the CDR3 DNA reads TGTGCCAGCAGCTTGGGGCCTAGCAATCAGCCCCAGCATTTT.

The DNA of the CDR3 is TGTGCCACCAGTGACAAGGACAGGGGGCTTGATTCAAGCAATCAGCCCCAGCATTTT. Translation gives CATSDKDRGLDSSNQPQHF. The chain couples TRBV24-1 to TRBJ1-5; TRBD1 matches at 11 bases. Per germline, CDR1 KGHDR and CDR2 SFDVKD. The CDR3 covers 19 residues. V shed 4 bases, J shed 1 base, and the junction held 11 bases outside the gene matches.

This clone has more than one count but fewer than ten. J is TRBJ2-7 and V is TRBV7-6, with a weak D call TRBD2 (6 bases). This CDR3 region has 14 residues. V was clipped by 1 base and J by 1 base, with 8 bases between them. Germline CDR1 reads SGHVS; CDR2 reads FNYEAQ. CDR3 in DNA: TGTGCCAGCAGCTTAGTTAGCGGTTCCTACGAGCAGTACTTC. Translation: CASSLVSGSYEQYF. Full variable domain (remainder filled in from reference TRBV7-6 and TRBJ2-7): GAGVSQSPRYKVTKRGQDVALRCDPISGHVSLYWYRQALGQGPEFLTYFNYEAQQDKSGLPNDRFSAERPEGSISTLTIQRTEQRDSAMYRCASSLVSGSYEQYFGPGTRLTVT.

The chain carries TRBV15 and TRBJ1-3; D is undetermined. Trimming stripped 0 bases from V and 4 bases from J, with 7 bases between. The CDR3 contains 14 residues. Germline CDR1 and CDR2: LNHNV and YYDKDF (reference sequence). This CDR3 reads CATSRDRGGNTIYF. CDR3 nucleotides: TGTGCCACCAGCAGAGATCGAGGGGGAAACACCATATATTTT. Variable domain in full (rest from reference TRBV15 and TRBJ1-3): DAMVIQNPRYQVTQFGKPVTLSCSQTLNHNVMYWYQQKSSQAPKLLFHYYDKDFNNEADTPDNFQSRRPNTSFCFLDIRSPGLGDTAMYLCATSRDRGGNTIYFGEGSWLTVV.

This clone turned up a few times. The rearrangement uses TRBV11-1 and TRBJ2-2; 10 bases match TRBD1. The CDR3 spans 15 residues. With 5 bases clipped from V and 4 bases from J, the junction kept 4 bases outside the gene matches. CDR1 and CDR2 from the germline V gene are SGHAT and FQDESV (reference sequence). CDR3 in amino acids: CASSRTGGVTGELFF. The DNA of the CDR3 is TGTGCCAGCAGCAGGACAGGGGGGGTCACCGGGGAGCTGTTTTTT.

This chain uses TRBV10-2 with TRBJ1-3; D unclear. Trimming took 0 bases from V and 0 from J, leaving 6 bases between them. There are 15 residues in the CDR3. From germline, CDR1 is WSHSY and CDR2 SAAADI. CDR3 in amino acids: CASSESRFSGNTIYF. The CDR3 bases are TGCGCCAGCAGTGAGTCCCGGTTCTCTGGAAACACCATATATTTT.